This T cell receptor beta chain was found in a study of neurological immune-mediated disorders. Germline V CDR1 and CDR2: SNHLY, FYNNEI. The CDR3 runs to 13 residues. V gave up 5 bases and J gave up 3 bases, with 8 bases separating them. The output of every sequencing run exceeded 190 million TCR-beta sequences, derived from 15-18 subjects. Via MiXCR, TCRdb re-called the 5' RACE reads, giving one row per CDR3 protein. The sample yields around 25,000 distinct CDR3 sequences, around an eighth seen once. A note on this clonotype: The antigen is undetermined.

Study-wide findings and caveats: While HTLV-1-associated myelopathy showed the greatest TCR clonal expansion, multiple sclerosis showed the least, falling below healthy controls.

The chain is built from TRBV2 and TRBJ2-1; D may be TRBD2 (6 bases). The specimen sequenced was PBMCs. This clonotype was obtained from a woman in her thirties or forties with HTLV-1-associated myelopathy (HAM/TSP). The CDR3 DNA is TGTGCCAGCAGTAGCGGGTTCTACAATGAGCAGTTCTTC. Residues: CASSSGFYNEQFF.